One TCR beta chain is described in this entry. This record comes from a study of blood T cell repertoires in COVID-19. Overall study context: PBMCs, B-cell-depleted T cells, or T cells provided the cDNA or gDNA that made up the material.

Generated by immunoSEQ multiplex PCR, the TCRdb table keeps only in-frame clones and is missing some. There are about 170,000 clones in the sample; about 86% occur only once, and roughly 7.3% lies in the top ten. This CDR3 region has 13 residues. V gave up 9 bases and J gave up 2 bases; unmatched junction bases: 4. From germline, CDR1 is MDHEN and CDR2 SYDVKM. This chain uses TRBV28 with TRBJ1-5, with 7 bases fitting TRBD1. This TCR derives from a woman older than 75 in a cohort sampled during active or convalescent COVID-19. The sequenced material came from peripheral blood. This CDR3 is CASTQGGNQPQHF. In nucleotides, the CDR3 is TGTGCCAGTACCCAGGGGGGCAATCAGCCCCAGCATTTT.